One and the same sample provided the 24 T cell receptor beta chains below, sequenced in a study of response to subunit inactivated influenza vaccine. TCRdb re-called the RT-PCR reads with MiXCR, one entry per CDR3 protein. The sample comprises around 570,000 distinct CDR3 sequences, approximately 7.1% of which are singletons, and 10% to 15% rests with the top ten. The sequencing here drew on PBMCs from blood, taken roughly 24 months after vaccination. Every receptor here comes from a man aged 50 to 69 who received an inactivated influenza vaccine.

This clonotype was counted many times. The chain combines TRBV4-3 with TRBJ2-3, with a possible D match to TRBD1 (6 bases). CDR1 is LGHNA, CDR2 YSLEER, per germline. This CDR3 region has 17 residues. V lost 1 base and J lost 1, with 15 bases in between. The CDR3 reads CASSQVTGLGGTDTQYF. The CDR3 coding sequence is TGCGCCAGCAGCCAAGTTACAGGGTTGGGGGGCACAGATACGCAGTATTTT.

This clonotype was picked up many times. The chain recombines TRBV12-3 or TRBV12-4 with TRBJ2-4, with D perhaps TRBD2 (5 bases). V was cut by 4 bases and J by 7 bases, with 11 bases left in between. The CDR3 is 13 residues long. The CDR3 loop reads CASSSTWRNIQYF. CDR3 nucleotides: TGTGCCAGCAGTTCCACTTGGAGGAACATTCAGTACTTC.

This clonotype was recorded a few times. This CDR3 reads CASSIRQGASPGELFF. CDR3 DNA: TGCGCCAGCAGCATAAGACAGGGGGCTTCGCCCGGGGAGCTGTTTTTT. The V gene is TRBV5-1, the J gene TRBJ2-2, with TRBD1 identical over 10 bases. V shed 4 bases, J shed 6 bases, and the junction held 9 bases outside the gene matches. The CDR3 runs to 16 residues. The germline gives CDR1 SGHRS, CDR2 YFSETQ.

This rearrangement joins TRBV7-9 to TRBJ2-6, with D tentatively TRBD1 (6 bases). CDR3 size: 15 residues. Germline V gene sequence: CDR1 SEHNR, CDR2 FQNEAQ (reference sequence). Trimming removed 8 bases from V and 2 bases from J, with 13 bases in between. CDR3: CASGAKGAGANVLTF. The CDR3 DNA sequence: TGTGCCAGCGGCGCCAAGGGGGCTGGGGCCAACGTCCTGACTTTC.

This clonotype occurred many times. The rearrangement uses TRBV5-1 and TRBJ2-1; D possibly corresponds to TRBD1 (6 bases). The CDR3 totals 15 residues. The V end was cut by 7 bases, the J end by 7 bases, with 21 bases between. Germline V CDR1 and CDR2: SGHRS, YFSETQ. The CDR3 DNA reads TGCGCCAGCGACCCCAAGACCGGGACAAAAAATGAGCAGTTCTTC. This codes for CASDPKTGTKNEQFF.

The genes are TRBV29-1 and TRBJ2-3; D ambiguous. V lost 2 bases and J 1 base, leaving 7 bases between the germline ends. Germline V CDR1 and CDR2: SQVTM, ANQGSEA. The CDR3 runs to 13 residues. The CDR3 here is CSVEPGRTDTQYF. In DNA, the CDR3 is TGCAGCGTTGAACCAGGACGCACAGATACGCAGTATTTT.

CDR3 bases: TGCGCCAGCAGCCAACGGACAGGGGCAGTCGAGCAGTACTTC. It encodes CASSQRTGAVEQYF. The V and J genes are TRBV4-3 and TRBJ2-7, with 9 nucleotides matching TRBD1. This CDR3 contains 14 residues. CDR1 is LGHNA and CDR2 is YSLEER in the germline V gene. Trimming at V came to 2 bases and at J to 6 bases, leaving 5 bases not matched to a gene.

The chain carries TRBV27 and TRBJ2-5, with TRBD1 matching over 8 bases. This CDR3 region has 16 residues. CDR1 is MNHEY, CDR2 SMNVEV, per germline (reference sequence). V shed 0 bases and J 9 bases; nucleotides not matched to a gene: 12. CDR3 DNA: TGTGCCAGCAGTTTATCTGGCAGGGGGCGACCGGGGGCCCAGTACTTC. This encodes CASSLSGRGRPGAQYF.

This clonotype was seen a handful of times. The CDR3 reads CSAKAGTSGNYNEQFF. The CDR3 DNA is TGCAGCGCAAAGGCCGGGACTAGCGGGAACTACAATGAGCAGTTCTTC. The genes are TRBV29-1 and TRBJ2-1; TRBD2 aligns across 13 bases. The V gene end was trimmed by 7 bases and the J gene end by 3 bases; junction bases not matched to a gene: 9. The CDR3 runs 16 residues. The germline V gene has CDR1 SQVTM and CDR2 ANQGSEA.

This clonotype appeared a few times. The V call is TRBV7-2, the J call TRBJ1-4; D is unresolved. The V and J ends lost 1 base and 8 bases respectively, with 11 bases between them. CDR1 is SGHTA, CDR2 FQGNSA, per germline. The CDR3 has 14 amino acids. CDR3 in amino acids: CASSLEVSTEKLFF. CDR3 sequence (DNA): TGTGCCAGCAGCTTAGAAGTATCTACGGAAAAACTGTTTTTT. The entire variable domain, with the rest obtained from reference TRBV7-2 and TRBJ1-4, is as follows: GAGVSQSPSNKVTEKGKDVELRCDPISGHTALYWYRQSLGQGLEFLIYFQGNSAPDKSGLPSDRFSAERTGGSVSTLTIQRTQQEDSAVYLCASSLEVSTEKLFFGSGTQLSVL.

The chain combines TRBV5-1 with TRBJ1-4; 9 bases match TRBD1. The CDR3 covers 16 residues. CDR1 and CDR2 (germline): SGHRS, YFSETQ. The V gene end was trimmed by 3 bases and the J gene end by 7 bases; junction bases not matched to a gene: 10. Here the CDR3 reads CASSSGQGNMREKLFF. The CDR3 DNA reads as TGCGCCAGCAGCTCGGGACAGGGTAATATGCGTGAAAAACTGTTTTTT.

Ten or more counts support this clonotype. This chain uses TRBV4-2 with TRBJ1-5; D gene unclear. V was pared by 4 bases and J by 2 bases, with 12 bases between. This CDR3 is built from 15 residues. Germline CDR1 and CDR2: LGHNA and YNFKEQ. CDR3 sequence reads: CASSRTQAGNQPQHF. CDR3 DNA: TGTGCCAGCAGCCGGACCCAGGCGGGCAATCAGCCCCAGCATTTT.

This chain uses TRBV6-5 with TRBJ2-7; D remains ambiguous. The CDR3 covers 14 residues. CDR1 and CDR2 from the germline V gene are MNHEY and SVGAGI. V lost 2 bases, J lost 5 bases, and 13 bases lay in between. The CDR3 nucleotides read TGTGCCAGCAGTTACCGTCCAGATAGGGACGAGCAGTACTTC. Encoded protein: CASSYRPDRDEQYF.

This clonotype showed up just a few times. The J gene is TRBJ2-5, the V gene TRBV28; 11 bases line up with TRBD1. Germline V gene lookup returns CDR1 MDHEN and CDR2 SYDVKM. J gave up 4 bases and V 5 bases, and 9 bases lay outside the gene matches. The CDR3 is made up of 16 amino acids. This chain's CDR3 is CASSPSDRGLLETQYF. CDR3 sequence (DNA): TGTGCCAGCAGTCCCTCGGACAGGGGGCTACTAGAGACCCAGTACTTC.

This clonotype appeared many times. V gene TRBV6-4 combines with J gene TRBJ2-4, with D perhaps being TRBD1 or TRBD2 (5 bases each). The CDR3 length is 16 residues. Germline V gives CDR1 MRHNA, CDR2 SNTAGT. The V and J ends lost 1 base and 1 base respectively, with 11 bases between them. DNA of the CDR3: TGTGCCAGCAGTGACTATATGGGGGAGGCCAAAAACATTCAGTACTTC. Protein: CASSDYMGEAKNIQYF.

The chain links TRBV20-1 to TRBJ2-5; D gene unclear. The germline V and J ends were trimmed by 6 bases and 2 bases, with 10 bases remaining between them. Germline loops: CDR1 DFQATT, CDR2 SNEGSKA (reference sequence). The CDR3 has 12 residues. The CDR3 bases are TGCAGTGCCACGGACGGACAAGAGACCCAGTACTTC. Translating it yields CSATDGQETQYF.

V gene TRBV2 combines with J gene TRBJ1-6; D remains ambiguous. The V end was cut by 7 bases, the J end by 8 bases, with 6 bases between. Germline-derived CDR1 and CDR2 are SNHLY and FYNNEI. The CDR3 extends over 11 amino acids. The CDR3 region is CASKFDSPLHF. The CDR3 bases are TGTGCCAGCAAATTCGATTCACCCCTCCACTTT.

This clonotype was detected only once. The rearrangement joins TRBV5-1 to TRBJ1-1, with D unclear. Germline loops: CDR1 SGHRS, CDR2 YFSETQ. The CDR3 is 15 amino acids. V was shortened by 0 bases and J by 5 bases, with 14 bases between the two germline ends. CDR3 coding DNA: TGCGCCAGCAGCTTGGCGTCAGCCGTTTATACTGAAGCTTTCTTT. Translated, it gives CASSLASAVYTEAFF.

This clonotype was detected only a few times. The chain couples TRBV7-2 to TRBJ2-7; 10 positions agree with TRBD2. This CDR3 comprises 15 residues. CDR1 and CDR2 from the germline V gene are SGHTA and FQGNSA. Trimming at V came to 5 bases and at J to 2 bases, leaving 6 bases not matched to a gene. This CDR3 is CASSRSGGETYEQYF. The CDR3, as DNA: TGTGCCAGCAGCCGCAGCGGGGGGGAAACCTACGAGCAGTACTTC. Full variable domain (outside the CDR3, taken from reference TRBV7-2 and TRBJ2-7): GAGVSQSPSNKVTEKGKDVELRCDPISGHTALYWYRQSLGQGLEFLIYFQGNSAPDKSGLPSDRFSAERTGGSVSTLTIQRTQQEDSAVYLCASSRSGGETYEQYFGPGTRLTVT.

The rearrangement uses TRBV5-1 and TRBJ2-5, with TRBD2 as a possible D gene (6 bases). Germline CDR1 SGHRS, CDR2 YFSETQ. Trimming pared 7 bases from V and 2 bases from J, leaving 15 bases between. The CDR3 extends over 14 amino acids. CDR3 residues: CASGRGSEQETQYF. As DNA, the CDR3 is TGCGCCAGCGGGCGGGGTTCGGAACAAGAGACCCAGTACTTC. The variable domain in full, completed from reference TRBV5-1 and TRBJ2-5, reads KAGVTQTPRYLIKTRGQQVTLSCSPISGHRSVSWYQQTPGQGLQFLFEYFSETQRNKGNFPGRFSGRQFSNSRSEMNVSTLELGDSALYLCASGRGSEQETQYFGPGTRLLVL.

This clonotype has a handful of counts. The chain couples TRBV29-1 to TRBJ2-7, with 8 bases identical to TRBD2. The CDR3 loop spans 14 amino acids. From germline, CDR1 is SQVTM and CDR2 ANQGSEA. J lost 4 bases, V lost 1 base, and 6 bases had no gene match. CDR3 sequence reads: CSVEVAGYGYEQYF. The DNA for the CDR3 is TGCAGCGTTGAAGTAGCGGGATATGGATACGAGCAGTACTTC.

The table lists this clonotype with a few counts. The chain employs TRBV5-6 and TRBJ2-3, with 9 bases that match TRBD1. CDR3 length: 14 residues. V lost 4 bases to trimming and J lost 6 bases; unmatched junction nucleotides: 6. CDR1 SGHDT and CDR2 YYEEEE come from the germline V gene. The CDR3, as DNA: TGTGCCAGCAGCAAGGACAGGGGTTTCGATACGCAGTATTTT. Translating it yields CASSKDRGFDTQYF.

This clonotype came up a few times. The rearrangement uses TRBV5-5 and TRBJ1-4, with 7 positions matching TRBD1. This CDR3 is 16 amino acids long. Germline V gene lookup returns CDR1 SGHKS and CDR2 YYEKEE (reference sequence). V trimming: 0 bases; J trimming: 0 bases; junction bases outside the gene matches: 2. The CDR3 nucleotides are TGTGCCAGCAGCTTGGGGACAGGCCCAACTAATGAAAAACTGTTTTTT. Its translation is CASSLGTGPTNEKLFF.

This clonotype has just a few counts. CDR3 sequence: CASSSQGRENNEQFF. The CDR3 DNA follows: TGCGCCAGCAGCTCCCAGGGGAGAGAGAACAATGAGCAGTTCTTC. The chain recombines TRBV5-1 with TRBJ2-1; D is perhaps TRBD1 (6 bases). V shed 3 bases and J shed 5 bases, with 15 bases lying between them. This CDR3 is built from 15 residues. Germline assignment: CDR1 SGHRS and CDR2 YFSETQ.